The present TCR beta chain was sequenced within a study of T-cell reconstitution after alpha-beta-depleted transplantation in children. Overall study findings and caveats: Two months or so post-transplant, alpha-beta T cells reportedly derived from several hundred expanded graft clones. It was newly produced T cells that mostly accounted for T-cell counts and diversity one year after transplant.

In the case of this clonotype: Antigen unknown.

Preparation of the TCRbeta library involved a method that used unique molecular identifiers. TCRdb re-called the PCR reads through MiXCR, storing one row per CDR3 protein. The sample lists more than 120,000 distinct CDR3 sequences, 8.5% to 10% occurring once. Germline CDR1 and CDR2: KGHDR and SFDVKD. Unmatched junction bases numbered 11, after V lost 3 bases and J lost 7 bases. This CDR3 comprises 16 residues. The sequencing here drew on PBMCs, mostly from graft donor cells, taken 180 days after TCRalphabeta/CD19-depleted stem cell transplant. The rearrangement uses TRBV24-1 and TRBJ1-5; 7 bases line up with TRBD1. The source is a female patient between 2 and 10 years old who had a stem cell transplant for congenital amegakaryocytic thrombocytopenia, so the T cells may come from the graft donor. CDR3 bases: TGTGCCACCAGTGATCCGCGACAGGGAGGGGGGCAGCCCCAGCATTTT. This translates into CATSDPRQGGGQPQHF.